The 8 T cell receptor beta chains given below trace back to one sample, sequenced in a study of blood T cell repertoires in COVID-19. TCRdb's copy holds only in-frame clones and misses some; the assay was immunoSEQ multiplex PCR. The table records around 150,000 clones, 86% of them present only once. Source material: peripheral blood. These receptor sequences come from a man in his sixties with acute or convalescent COVID-19.

For the CDR3, the DNA is TGTGCCAGCAGTAAGGGGTCACGGCAGCCCCAGCATTTT. It translates to CASSKGSRQPQHF. J is TRBJ1-5 and V is TRBV2; D perhaps matches TRBD1 (5 bases). Germline V gives CDR1 SNHLY, CDR2 FYNNEI. The CDR3 spans 13 residues. The V end lost 5 bases, the J end lost 7 bases, and 12 bases lay between the germline ends. The full variable domain, its missing parts supplied by reference TRBV2 and TRBJ1-5, is EPEVTQTPSHQVTQMGQEVILRCVPISNHLYFYWYRQILGQKVEFLVSFYNNEISEKSEIFDDQFSVERPDGSNFTLKIRSTKLEDSAMYFCASSKGSRQPQHFGDGTRLSIL.

The chain recombines TRBV6-5 with TRBJ1-2; D gene unclear. CDR3 size: 14 residues. Germline V CDR1 and CDR2: MNHEY, SVGAGI. The V gene lost 0 bases and the J gene lost 4 bases, with 9 bases spanning the gap. The CDR3 sequence is CASSYSEGSYGYTF. Written as DNA, the CDR3 is TGTGCCAGCAGTTACTCGGAAGGGAGCTATGGCTACACCTTC.

This chain uses TRBV28 with TRBJ1-2; D call uncertain. Trimming removed 8 bases at V and 8 bases at J, with 21 bases between. The CDR3 is 14 amino acids. CDR1 is MDHEN and CDR2 is SYDVKM in the germline V gene. The CDR3 loop reads CASGFLSGHAGYTF. The CDR3 coding sequence is TGTGCCAGCGGGTTCTTGAGCGGGCATGCCGGCTACACCTTC.

This chain connects TRBV27 to TRBJ2-7; 12 bases fit TRBD2. The CDR3 has 16 amino acids. Looked up from germline, CDR1 is MNHEY and CDR2 is SMNVEV (reference sequence). The V gene end was trimmed by 3 bases and the J gene end by 5 bases; junction bases not matched to a gene: 8. The CDR3 region is CASSFLLAGGPNEQYF. In DNA form, the CDR3 reads TGTGCCAGCAGTTTTCTTCTAGCGGGAGGGCCCAACGAGCAGTACTTC.

The chain uses TRBV2 and TRBJ1-1; weak D call: TRBD1 (6 bases). This CDR3 has 15 amino acids. Germline V gene sequence: CDR1 SNHLY, CDR2 FYNNEI. The V gene lost 4 bases and the J gene lost 6 bases, with 18 bases spanning the gap. The CDR3 reads CASSATNRVGAEAFF. DNA for the CDR3: TGTGCCAGCAGTGCAACCAACAGGGTAGGGGCTGAAGCTTTCTTT. The full variable domain, rest sourced from reference TRBV2 and TRBJ1-1, is EPEVTQTPSHQVTQMGQEVILRCVPISNHLYFYWYRQILGQKVEFLVSFYNNEISEKSEIFDDQFSVERPDGSNFTLKIRSTKLEDSAMYFCASSATNRVGAEAFFGQGTRLTVV.

The chain employs TRBV18 and TRBJ2-7; 11 nucleotides line up with TRBD2. The V and J ends lost 2 bases and 4 bases, in that order; junction bases with no gene match: 1. Germline V gene sequence: CDR1 KGHSH, CDR2 LQKENI. The CDR3 sequence is 14 residues long. The chain's CDR3 is CASSPTSGSYEQYF. CDR3 DNA sequence: TGTGCCAGCTCACCAACTAGCGGGAGTTACGAGCAGTACTTC.

CDR3 in amino acids: CASSLFSGRARNEQYF. As DNA, the CDR3 is TGTGCCAGCAGCCTGTTTAGCGGGAGGGCGAGGAACGAGCAGTACTTC. The V and J genes are TRBV11-2 and TRBJ2-7; 11 bases agree with TRBD2. Germline CDR1 SGHAT, CDR2 FQNNGV. The CDR3 consists of 16 residues. V was clipped by 5 bases and J by 5 bases; unmatched bases: 11.

The chain has TRBV5-6 and TRBJ1-1, with D tentatively TRBD1 (5 bases). This CDR3 spans 14 amino acids. V was clipped by 4 bases and J by 5 bases, with 15 bases between them. The germline CDR1 and CDR2 sequences are SGHDT and YYEEEE. The CDR3 DNA reads as TGTGCCAGCAGCCACCGCGGGGGTAGGACTGAAGCTTTCTTT. The encoded protein is CASSHRGGRTEAFF.